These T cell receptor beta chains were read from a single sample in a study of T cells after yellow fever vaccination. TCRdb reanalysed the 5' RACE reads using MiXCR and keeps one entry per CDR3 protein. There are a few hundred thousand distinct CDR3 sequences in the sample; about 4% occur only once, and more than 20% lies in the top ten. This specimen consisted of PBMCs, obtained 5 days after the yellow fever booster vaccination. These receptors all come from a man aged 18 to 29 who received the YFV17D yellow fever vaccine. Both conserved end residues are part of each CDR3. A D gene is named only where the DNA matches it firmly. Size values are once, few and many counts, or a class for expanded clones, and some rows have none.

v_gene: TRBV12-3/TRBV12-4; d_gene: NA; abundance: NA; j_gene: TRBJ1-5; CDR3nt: TGTGCCAGCAGTTTAATGGGGGAAGGAGGGCCCCAGCATTTT; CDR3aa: CASSLMGEGGPQHF
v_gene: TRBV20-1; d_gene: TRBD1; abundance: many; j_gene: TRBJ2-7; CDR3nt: TGCAGTGCCCAACTTCCGGGACAGGGAACCTACGAGCAGTACTTC; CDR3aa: CSAQLPGQGTYEQYF
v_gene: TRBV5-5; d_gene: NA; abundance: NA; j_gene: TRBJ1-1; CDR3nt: TGTGCCAGCAGCTTCGCAGGGATGGACACTGAAGCTTTCTTT; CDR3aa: CASSFAGMDTEAFF
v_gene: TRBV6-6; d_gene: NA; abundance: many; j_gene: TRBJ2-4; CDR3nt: TGTGCCAGCAGTACGGCAGCGGTTGCAGCCAAAAACATTCAGTACTTC; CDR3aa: CASSTAAVAAKNIQYF
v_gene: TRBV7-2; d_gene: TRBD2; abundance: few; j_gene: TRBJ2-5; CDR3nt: TGTGCCAGCAGCTTAGATCCAGCGGGGGTAGAGACCCAGTACTTC; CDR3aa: CASSLDPAGVETQYF
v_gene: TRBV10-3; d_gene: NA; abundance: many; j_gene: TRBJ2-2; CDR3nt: TGTGCCATCAGGATTAGCGGCGCGAACACCGGGGAGCTGTTTTTT; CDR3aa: CAIRISGANTGELFF
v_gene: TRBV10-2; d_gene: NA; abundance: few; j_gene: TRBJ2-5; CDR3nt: TGCGCCAGCAGTGATTGGGCCCCGGGTCGGCAAGAGACCCAGTACTTC; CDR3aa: CASSDWAPGRQETQYF
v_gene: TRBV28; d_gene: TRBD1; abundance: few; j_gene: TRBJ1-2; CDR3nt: TGTGCCAGCCTCCCTTTCAGGGGGCAGGGCTACACCTTC; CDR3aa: CASLPFRGQGYTF
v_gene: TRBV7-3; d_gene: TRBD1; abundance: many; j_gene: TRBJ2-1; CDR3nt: TGTGCCAGCAGCACCCGACAGGGAAAAGCTTTCAATGAGCAGTTCTTC; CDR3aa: CASSTRQGKAFNEQFF
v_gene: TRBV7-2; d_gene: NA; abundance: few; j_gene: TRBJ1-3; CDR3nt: TGTGCCAGCAGCTCCCCAAGTCGGGGGGCGACGAGCTCTGGAAACACCATATATTTT; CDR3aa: CASSSPSRGATSSGNTIYF
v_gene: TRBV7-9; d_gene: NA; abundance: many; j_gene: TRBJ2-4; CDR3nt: TGTGCCAGCGGGCAGGGGATTGACATTCAGTACTTC; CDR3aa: CASGQGIDIQYF
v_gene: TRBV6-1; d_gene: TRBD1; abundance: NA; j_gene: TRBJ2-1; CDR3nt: TGTGCCAGCAGTGAAATTCGGACAGGGCGGGATGAGCAGTTCTTC; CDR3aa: CASSEIRTGRDEQFF
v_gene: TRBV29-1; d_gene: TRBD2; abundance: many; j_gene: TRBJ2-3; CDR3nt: TGCAGTACCAGGACTAGCGGCACAGATACGCAGTATTTT; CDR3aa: CSTRTSGTDTQYF
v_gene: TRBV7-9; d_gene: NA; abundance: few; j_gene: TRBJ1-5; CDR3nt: TGTGCCAGCAGCTTAGTGGCCCAGCCCCAGCATTTT; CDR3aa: CASSLVAQPQHF
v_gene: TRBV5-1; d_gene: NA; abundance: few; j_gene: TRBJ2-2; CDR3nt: TGCGCCAGCACCACCCTCCCTGACACCGGGGAGCTGTTTTTT; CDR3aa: CASTTLPDTGELFF
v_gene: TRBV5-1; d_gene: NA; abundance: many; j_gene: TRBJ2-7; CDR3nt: TGCGCCAGCAGCTTGGCCCCAGGGCCCTACGAGCAGTACTTC; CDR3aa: CASSLAPGPYEQYF
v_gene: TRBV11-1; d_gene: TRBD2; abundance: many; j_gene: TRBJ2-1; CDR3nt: TGTGCCAGCAGCTTACGCGGGGGGGCTGGGAATGAGCAGTTCTTC; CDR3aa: CASSLRGGAGNEQFF
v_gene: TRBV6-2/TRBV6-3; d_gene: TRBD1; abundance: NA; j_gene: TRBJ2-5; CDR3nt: TGTGCCAGCACTATGAAAGGACAGGGGGCAGAGACCCAGTACTTC; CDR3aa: CASTMKGQGAETQYF
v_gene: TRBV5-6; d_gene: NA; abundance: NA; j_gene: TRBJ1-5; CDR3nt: TGTGCCAGCAGCTTGGTGCAGGACAATCAACCCCAGCATTTT; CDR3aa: CASSLVQDNQPQHF
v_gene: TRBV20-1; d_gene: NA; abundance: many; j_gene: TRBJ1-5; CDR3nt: TGCAGTGCTAGCGTAAGACCATCGGGGCTAAATCAGCCCCAGCATTTT; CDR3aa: CSASVRPSGLNQPQHF
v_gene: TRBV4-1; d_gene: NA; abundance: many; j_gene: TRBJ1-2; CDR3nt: TGCGCCAGCAGCCAAGATTCGGGGGGCGCAGATACCTCCTATGGCTACACCTTC; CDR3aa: CASSQDSGGADTSYGYTF
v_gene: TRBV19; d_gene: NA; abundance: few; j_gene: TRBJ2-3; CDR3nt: TGTGCCAGTAGCCCGGGACCCGGGACAGATACGCAGTATTTT; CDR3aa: CASSPGPGTDTQYF
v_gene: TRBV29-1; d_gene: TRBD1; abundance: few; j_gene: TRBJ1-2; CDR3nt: TGCAGCGTTGCCGGGACAGGGGGCAGGAGCTATGGCTACACCTTC; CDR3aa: CSVAGTGGRSYGYTF
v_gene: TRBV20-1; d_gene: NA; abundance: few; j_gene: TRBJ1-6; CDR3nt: TGCAGTGCTAGGGGTGACAGGCCGGTGTATAATTCACCCCTCCACTTT; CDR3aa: CSARGDRPVYNSPLHF
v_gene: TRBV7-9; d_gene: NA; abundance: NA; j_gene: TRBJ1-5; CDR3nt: TGTGCCAGCAGCCCTCTGGGACGGGGAAACAATCAGCCCCAGCATTTT; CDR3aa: CASSPLGRGNNQPQHF
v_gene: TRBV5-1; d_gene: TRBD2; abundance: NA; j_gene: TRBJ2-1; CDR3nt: TGCGCCAGCAGGTCCGGGACTAACTTAGGCAATGAGCAGTTCTTC; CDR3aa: CASRSGTNLGNEQFF
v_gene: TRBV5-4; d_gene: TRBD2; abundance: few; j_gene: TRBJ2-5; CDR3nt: TGTGCCAGCAGGGGGACTAGCGGAGAGACCCAGTACTTC; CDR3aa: CASRGTSGETQYF
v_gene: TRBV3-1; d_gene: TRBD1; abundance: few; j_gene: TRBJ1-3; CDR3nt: TGTGCCAGCAGCCTCGTAGGGGGCGCGGTCGGAAACACCATATATTTT; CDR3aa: CASSLVGGAVGNTIYF
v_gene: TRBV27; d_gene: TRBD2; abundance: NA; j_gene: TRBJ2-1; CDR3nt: TGTGCCAGCAGCTCTGGACTAGTAGCGGGGGGTCTGTTCTTC; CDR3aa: CASSSGLVAGGLFF
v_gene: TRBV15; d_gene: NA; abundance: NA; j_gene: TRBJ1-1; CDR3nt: TGTGCCACCAGCGCCCGACTGGGTGAAGCTTTCTTT; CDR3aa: CATSARLGEAFF
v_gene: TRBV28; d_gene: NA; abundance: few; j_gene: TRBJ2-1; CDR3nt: TGTGCCAGCAGTAACTATGGGGGATACAATGAGCAGTTCTTC; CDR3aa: CASSNYGGYNEQFF
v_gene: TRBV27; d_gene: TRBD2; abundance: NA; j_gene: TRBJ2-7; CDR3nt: TGTGCCAGCAGTTTACATGTACGGGGGGGCCTTTACGAGCAGTACTTC; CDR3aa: CASSLHVRGGLYEQYF
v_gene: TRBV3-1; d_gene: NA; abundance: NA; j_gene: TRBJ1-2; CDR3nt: TGTGCCAGCAGCCAAGGCCGCGGATTAACAGGGCGCTATGGCTACACCTTC; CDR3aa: CASSQGRGLTGRYGYTF
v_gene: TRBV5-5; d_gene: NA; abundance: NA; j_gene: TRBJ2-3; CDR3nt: TGTGCCAGCAGCCGGGACGGAACTGGGGATACGCAGTATTTT; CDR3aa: CASSRDGTGDTQYF
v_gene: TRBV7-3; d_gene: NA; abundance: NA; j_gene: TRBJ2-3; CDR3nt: TGTGCCAGCAGCTTAATGGGGGGCTACACAGATACGCAGTATTTT; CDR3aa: CASSLMGGYTDTQYF
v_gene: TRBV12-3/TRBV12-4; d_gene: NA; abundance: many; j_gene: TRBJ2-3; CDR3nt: TGTGCCAGCAGTTTAGGCCCGGGGGATACGCAGTATTTT; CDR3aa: CASSLGPGDTQYF
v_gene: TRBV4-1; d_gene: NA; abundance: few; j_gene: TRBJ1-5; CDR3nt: TGCGCCAGCAGCCAAGACAGCCTTTATAGCAATCAGCCCCAGCATTTT; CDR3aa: CASSQDSLYSNQPQHF
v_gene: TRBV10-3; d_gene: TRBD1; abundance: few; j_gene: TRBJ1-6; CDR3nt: TGTGCCATCAGTGGGGGACAGGGCGAATCATCCTATAATTCACCCCTCCACTTT; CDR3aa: CAISGGQGESSYNSPLHF
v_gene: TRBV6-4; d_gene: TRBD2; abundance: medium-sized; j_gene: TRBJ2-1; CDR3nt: TGTGCCAGCAGTGGGACTAGCGGAACCTACAATGAGCAGTTCTTC; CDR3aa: CASSGTSGTYNEQFF
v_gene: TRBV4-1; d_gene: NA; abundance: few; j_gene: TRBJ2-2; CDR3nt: TGCGCCAGCACCAAGGGAGGGACATATACTACCGGGGAGCTGTTTTTT; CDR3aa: CASTKGGTYTTGELFF
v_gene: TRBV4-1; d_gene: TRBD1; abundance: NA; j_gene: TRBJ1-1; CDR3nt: TGCGCCAGCAGCCAGACAGGGGTGTCTGAAGCTTTCTTT; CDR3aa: CASSQTGVSEAFF
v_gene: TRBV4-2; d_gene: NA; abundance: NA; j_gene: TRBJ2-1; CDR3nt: TGTGCCAGCAGCACCTTTGTAGGAGACAATGAGCAGTTCTTC; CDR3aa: CASSTFVGDNEQFF
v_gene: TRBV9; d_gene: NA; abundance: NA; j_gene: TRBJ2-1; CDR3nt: TGTGCCAGCAGCGTAGTAGGGGGGGGGCGGAATGAGCAGTTCTTC; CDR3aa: CASSVVGGGRNEQFF
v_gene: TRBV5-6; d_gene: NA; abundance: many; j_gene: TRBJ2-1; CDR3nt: TGTGCCAGCAGGCGGACAGAGGAGCAGTTCTTC; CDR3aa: CASRRTEEQFF
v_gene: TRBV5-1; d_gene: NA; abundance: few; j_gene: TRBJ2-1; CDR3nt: TGCGCCAGCAGCTTTAAAGGGGGTAGCCATGAGCAGTTCTTC; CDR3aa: CASSFKGGSHEQFF
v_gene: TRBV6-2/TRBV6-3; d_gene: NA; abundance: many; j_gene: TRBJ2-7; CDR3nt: TGTGCCAGCAGTTACGAGGAAAGCTCCTACGAGCAGTACTTC; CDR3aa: CASSYEESSYEQYF